The present entry profiles one T cell receptor beta chain with its context. The antigen it recognizes is unknown. Nothing much larger sits one base from this clone, and base qualities are not available. The sample originates from a study of cytomegalovirus exposure and HLA in healthy donors (dated by TCRdb to 2016 to 2017). Broadly, across the study: An earlier analysis of 550 to 700 of the donors reported more than 250 Gb of sequence data and around 120 million unique TCR beta sequences from some 180 million T cells. Every repertoire in the discovery cohort had been generated on one and the same sequencing platform. Genome-wide SNP genotypes for about 60% of the roughly 700 donors were used in a later genetic analysis, which treated that subset as a discovery cohort. In an earlier analysis of over 550 of the donors, high-throughput TCR beta sequencing was used to judge whether each TCR beta V gene segment behaved as functional or pseudogenic. An early release that covered more than 550 HLA-typed donors contained about 290 gigabases of sequencing data and 75 million to 100 million unique TCR sequences. The study used immunosequencing to profile the T cell repertoires of around 600 subjects and linked those repertoires to cytomegalovirus serostatus. Because of strong linkage in the cohort, roughly 5 DR-DQ haplotypes were treated as single units for association and clustering. Besides the first cohort of about 730 subjects, a separate validation cohort made up of roughly 120 different subjects was used. To predict cytomegalovirus infection status, the study combined high-throughput TCR immunosequencing, statistical association of individual TCRs with disease status, and machine learning. Donor age, sex, ethnicity and CMV serostatus were compiled together with the repertoire data. Among a few hundred genotyped donors of the cohort, an average of about 240,000 unique TCR beta nucleotide sequences were sequenced per donor, 15% to 20% of them non-productive. The study aimed to test whether cataloging public T cell receptors could reveal signatures of past pathogen exposure. In the later analysis, no new phenotypic data were used to find candidate immune exposures; instead, reliance was placed on TCR beta sequences and their occurrence across donors. Class I and class II HLA loci were covered by the typing at four-digit resolution. The number of typed donors differed by locus: roughly 629-630 for A, B, C, DRB1 and DQB1; approximately 520 for DQA1; 606 for DPA1; and some 450 for DPB1. Of the roughly 390 genotyped donors, around 81% fell in the genetic ancestry cluster associated with self-reported Caucasian donors. A later analysis re-examined previously published TCR beta repertoires from over 500 donors and added high-resolution HLA genotyping to investigate patterns of TCR occurrence.

The cohort comprised 666 healthy bone marrow donors. At the time of sampling, every cohort member was nominally healthy, though immune exposures that went unrecorded were likely present. The donor tested CMV seropositive, placing the donor among the 250 to 350 seropositive members of the cohort. A peripheral blood sample was provided by each donor, and peripheral blood mononuclear cells were used for TCR beta sequencing. The Qiagen DNeasy Blood Extraction Kit was used to extract genomic DNA from the blood cell samples. V loses 1 base, J loses 4 bases, and the germline ends lie 10 bases apart. The CDR3 measures 14 amino acids from cysteine to phenylalanine. CDR3 DNA is the only sequence kept; it has 42 bases, read in frame from the first base. CDR1 and CDR2 are read off the germline V gene as MNHEY and SVGAGI. The full study reports these points: In a later analysis, several top co-occurrence clusters were reported to appear linked to parvovirus B19, influenza, CMV and Epstein-Barr virus. According to a later genetic analysis, donors in an Asian-associated ancestry cluster had fewer N-insertions in productive TCRs than the roughly 660-donor mean. In this cohort, only TCR beta chains were sequenced, and detectable features were limited by the absence of alpha or paired-chain data. In a later analysis, TCR association rates were found to vary across HLA loci, with the most associated TCRs seen for DRB1 alleles and the fewest for HLA-C alleles. The study gave a list of roughly 150 TCR beta chains associated with cytomegalovirus. Some IMGT-functional V segments, including TRBV6-2 and TRBV6-3, could not be distinguished by the 87-base-pair reads and were therefore excluded. The classifier was reported to diagnose cytomegalovirus status with high specificity and sensitivity in both the original and validation cohorts. The presence/absence analyses assumed that sequencing depth was roughly uniform across donors, and that assumption may not be true. The only immune exposure information available for the cohort was CMV serostatus. When HLA alleles, especially DR and DQ, strongly co-occurred, TCR associations were difficult to assign to individual alleles. In an earlier analysis of fewer than 700 of the donors, most TCR beta V segments appeared in productive rearrangements about 87% or about 30% of the time, broadly matching IMGT annotations. In a later analysis, HLA-associated TCR beta chains were found to be more clonally expanded and to have lower generation probabilities than equally common non-associated chains. A later analysis associated 15,000 to 20,000 TCR beta sequences with specific HLA alleles at a false discovery rate of 0.05. A group of highly shared sequence variants was considered likely to be a technical artifact of the sequencing pipeline. Because some donors lacked HLA typing at each locus, the association tests relied only on the typed subset. The authors suggested that the approach could potentially be generalized to other disease states and immunological phenotypes. In a later analysis, most CMV-associated TCR beta chains were found to appear HLA-restricted, with HLA associations seemingly driven largely by CMV exposure. Over 15 rarely observed V segments, including chromosome 9 orphons, were excluded from the earlier analysis of approximately 600 of the donors because counts were too low. Three of the identified cytomegalovirus-associated TCR beta chains were confirmed in vitro to be specific for cytomegalovirus antigens. Most TCR sequences were observed very rarely across donors, whereas some public TCRs were present in many individuals. Correlated functional status among segregating V segments might be attributable to linkage disequilibrium, but an unknown experimental factor could not be ruled out. In a later genetic analysis, a missense DCLRE1C variant was associated with V-gene and J-gene trimming of TCR beta chains, and the association was replicated in an independent cohort. A further reported finding was that TCR beta sequences accurately predicted the HLA-A and HLA-B alleles for most subjects in the first cohort.

Library prep was done by the immunoSEQ multiplex PCR assay. For the multiplex PCR, a mixture combining 60 forward primers for TCR Vbeta segments and 13 reverse primers for TCR Jbeta segments was used. A multiplex PCR assay on genomic DNA amplified the CDR3 region of rearranged TCR beta genes. On the Illumina HiSeq System, the amplified TCR beta libraries were sequenced as 87-base-pair reads. Under the source paper's analysis protocol: A later analysis counted some 80 million unique TCR beta chains across the 650 to 700 repertoires, and some 12 million of these chains were shared by at least two donors. Raw reads were error-corrected and collapsed into unique sequences with a nearest-neighbor algorithm that merged closely related sequences to remove PCR and sequencing errors. Alignment of CDR3 sequences to IMGT reference sequences was used to assign V, D and J gene segments. For a sequence to be retained, a match of at least six nucleotides was required to both a V gene segment and a J gene segment. Rearrangements were called productive when the CDR3 lacked stop codons and stayed in frame with V and J; all others were non-productive. CDR3 was defined by IMGT convention, running from the second conserved V-encoded cysteine to the conserved J-encoded phenylalanine. The earlier analysis of 550 to 650 of the donors excluded any sequence lacking an unambiguous match to a single V gene segment. An earlier analysis of 550 to 650 of the donors classified V segments as functional when productive rearrangements were above 56.7% and as segregating when the standard deviation between donors was above 5%. A statistical classification framework was developed to diagnose cytomegalovirus status using the catalog of TCR beta chain sequences. In a later analysis, TCR nucleotide sequences were compared against IMGT/GENE-DB human TR gene sequences so that V and J genes could be assigned. A later analysis assigned CDR3 sequences and most-parsimonious VDJ recombination scenarios with the TCRdist pipeline. In a later analysis, each TCR beta chain was defined by its CDR3 amino acid sequence together with its V-gene family, and reads without a unique V-gene family were excluded. In a later analysis, approximately 590 highly shared, low-generation-probability nucleotide sequences were removed to address suspected cross-contamination and a sequencing artifact. In a later analysis, a clonal expansion index was calculated for each public chain from normalized within-repertoire ranks of inferred template counts. A later analysis computed generation probabilities with a VDJ recombination model fitted to out-of-frame rearrangements, and checked the results against IGoR. Hypergeometric tests were used in a later analysis to score TCR-TCR, TCR-HLA and TCR-CMV co-occurrence, with a repertoire-size bias correction applied to the TCR pairs. In a later analysis, false discovery rates were estimated by permuting HLA or CMV assignments 20 times. In a later analysis, co-occurring TCRs were grouped using DBSCAN, with TCRdist sequence similarity added in when clustering inside HLA-allele-positive subsets. Repertoires with fewer than 30,000 or more than 120,000 public chains, plus five repertoires with anomalous nucleotide sharing, were excluded from co-occurrence clustering. TCRdb obtained this table from immuneACCESS and retained in-frame rearrangements with V and J assigned. These tables miss some clones; where compared with another copy, unresolved V genes account for less than half of the shortfall, and the remainder is unexplained. From that table come the V and J calls and clone size; the DNA was used to work out D and trimming. The sample table holds about 190,000 clones, of which approximately 80% were seen once. The top ten clonotypes cover 2.6% of the sample.

This chain is built from TRBV6-5 and TRBJ2-5; TRBD1 is a possible D gene, resting on 5 matching bases. The sequence came from a woman aged 45 to 65 in good health and CMV-seropositive. The specimen sequenced was PBMCs. The CDR3 protein: CASSYLAQAETQYF. The DNA sequence is as follows: TGTGCCAGCAGTTACTTAGCACAGGCAGAGACCCAGTACTTC.